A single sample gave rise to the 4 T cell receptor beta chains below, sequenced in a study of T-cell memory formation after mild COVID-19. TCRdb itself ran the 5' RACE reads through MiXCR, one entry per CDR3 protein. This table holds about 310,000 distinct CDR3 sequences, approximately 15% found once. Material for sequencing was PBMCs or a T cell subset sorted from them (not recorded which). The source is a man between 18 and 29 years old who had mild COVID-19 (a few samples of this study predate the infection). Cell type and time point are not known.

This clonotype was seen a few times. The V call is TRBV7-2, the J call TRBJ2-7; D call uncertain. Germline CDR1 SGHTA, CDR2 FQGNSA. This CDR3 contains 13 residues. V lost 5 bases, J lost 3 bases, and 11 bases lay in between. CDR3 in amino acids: CASSLQVDYEQYF. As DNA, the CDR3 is TGTGCCAGCAGCCTACAAGTGGACTACGAGCAGTACTTC.

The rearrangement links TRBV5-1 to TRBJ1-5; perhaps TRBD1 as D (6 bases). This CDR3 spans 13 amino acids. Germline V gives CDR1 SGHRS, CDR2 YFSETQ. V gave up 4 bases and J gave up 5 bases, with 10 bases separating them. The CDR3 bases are TGCGCCAGCAGCAGCAGGGGAGATCAGCCCCAGCATTTT. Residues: CASSSRGDQPQHF.

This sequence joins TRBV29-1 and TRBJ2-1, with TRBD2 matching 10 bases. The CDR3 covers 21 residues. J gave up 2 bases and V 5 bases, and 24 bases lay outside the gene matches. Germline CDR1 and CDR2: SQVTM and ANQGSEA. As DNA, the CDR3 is TGCAGCGTTAACGGGTTGCGATTCGGGCTAGCGGGGGACCGGCCCTACAATGAGCAGTTCTTC. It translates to CSVNGLRFGLAGDRPYNEQFF.

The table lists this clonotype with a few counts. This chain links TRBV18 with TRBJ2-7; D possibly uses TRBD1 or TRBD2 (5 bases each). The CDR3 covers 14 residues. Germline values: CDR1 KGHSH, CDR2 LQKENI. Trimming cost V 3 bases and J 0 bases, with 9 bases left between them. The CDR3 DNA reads TGTGCCAGCTCACCGGGACCGGACTCCTACGAGCAGTACTTC. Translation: CASSPGPDSYEQYF.